Below are 29 T cell receptor beta chains sequenced from a single sample in a study of shared clonotypes between healthy human individuals (TCRdb year 2020). To prepare the library, the immunoSEQ multiplex PCR assay was applied. TCRdb mirrors the immuneACCESS table, restricted to in-frame sequences. Some clones are absent from its copies; in checked studies, under half trace to an unresolved V gene, and the reason for the others is unknown. The sample yields 2,100,000 or so clones; approximately 94% were counted once. The ten largest clones add up to over 0.1% of the sample. Sequenced input: naive CD4+ T cells sorted from blood. The sample's cell subset or site, from its label and the paper: CD45RA+ positively selected. Receptors were obtained from a man aged 18 to 29 in good health.

V and J are TRBV18 and TRBJ2-2; maybe TRBD1 (5 bases). V was trimmed by 1 base and J by 3 bases, leaving 12 bases between them. The CDR3 has 16 amino acids. The germline V gene has CDR1 KGHSH and CDR2 LQKENI. The CDR3 region is CASSPLARADTGELFF. In nucleotides, the CDR3 is TGTGCCAGCTCACCACTAGCCAGGGCGGACACCGGGGAGCTGTTTTTT.

The gene calls are TRBV5-1 and TRBJ2-1, with 7 positions matching TRBD1. V trimming: 0 bases; J trimming: 3 bases; junction bases outside the gene matches: 3. The CDR3 loop spans 15 amino acids. Germline V gives CDR1 SGHRS, CDR2 YFSETQ. In nucleotides, the CDR3 is TGCGCCAGCAGCTTGGCAGGGGGTTTCTACAATGAGCAGTTCTTC. Amino acids: CASSLAGGFYNEQFF.

The rearrangement joins TRBV27 to TRBJ1-5; D gene uncertain. The V end was cut by 4 bases, the J end by 9 bases, with 13 bases between. CDR1 and CDR2 (germline): MNHEY, SMNVEV (reference sequence). There are 13 residues in the CDR3. CDR3 sequence reads: CASSSDGYGPQHF. DNA of the CDR3: TGTGCCAGCAGTTCGGACGGGTACGGGCCCCAGCATTTT.

This clone came up once. The chain recombines TRBV9 with TRBJ2-3; 7 bases are shared with TRBD1. Per the germline V gene, CDR1 is SGDLS and CDR2 is YYNGEE. Trimming at V came to 4 bases and at J to 0 bases, leaving 11 bases not matched to a gene. The CDR3 contains 17 residues. This CDR3 is CASSYPNRGSSTDTQYF. The CDR3 DNA sequence: TGTGCCAGCAGCTACCCTAACAGGGGATCTAGCACAGATACGCAGTATTTT.

In the case of this clone: The same CDR3 arises from other DNA sequences in this sample as well. The rearrangement uses TRBV9 and TRBJ2-5; D is undetermined. CDR1 SGDLS and CDR2 YYNGEE come from the germline V gene. The CDR3 runs to 14 residues. The germline V and J ends were trimmed by 0 bases and 3 bases, with 9 bases remaining between them. CDR3 sequence (DNA): TGTGCCAGCAGCGTAGGGGGTCGAGAAGAGACCCAGTACTTC. As protein: CASSVGGREETQYF.

The gene calls are TRBV7-9 and TRBJ2-1; TRBD2 is a possible D gene (6 bases). V was pared by 1 base and J by 8 bases, with 15 bases between. The CDR3 is 15 residues long. Germline V gives CDR1 SEHNR, CDR2 FQNEAQ (reference sequence). The chain's CDR3 is CASSLEGRGIHEQFF. The DNA of the CDR3 is TGTGCCAGCAGCTTAGAGGGACGGGGGATCCATGAGCAGTTCTTC.

The V gene is TRBV5-4, the J gene TRBJ1-1, with D uncertain. V was cut by 0 bases and J by 9 bases, with 21 bases left in between. CDR1 is SGHNT and CDR2 is YYREEE in the germline V gene (reference sequence). This CDR3 comprises 16 residues. The CDR3 sequence is CASSLGGDQIRGKAFF. In DNA form, the CDR3 reads TGTGCCAGCAGCTTGGGCGGGGATCAAATCCGGGGAAAAGCTTTCTTT. The full variable domain, rest sourced from reference TRBV5-4 and TRBJ1-1, is ETGVTQSPTHLIKTRGQQVTLRCSSQSGHNTVSWYQQALGQGPQFIFQYYREEENGRGNFPPRFSGLQFPNYSSELNVNALELDDSALYLCASSLGGDQIRGKAFFGQGTRLTVV.

This chain's CDR3 is CASSRGGLDYGYTF. DNA for the CDR3: TGTGCCAGCAGTAGAGGGGGTTTGGACTATGGCTACACCTTC. This rearrangement joins TRBV6-1 to TRBJ1-2; D may be TRBD1 (6 bases). Germline V gene sequence: CDR1 MNHNS, CDR2 SASEGT. The CDR3 has 14 residues. V dropped 5 bases and J dropped 3 bases, with 13 bases sitting between them.

J is TRBJ2-7 and V is TRBV18; TRBD1 matches at 7 bases. J gave up 6 bases and V 0 bases, and 5 bases lay outside the gene matches. This CDR3 has 14 amino acids. CDR1 and CDR2 from the germline V gene are KGHSH and LQKENI. DNA of the CDR3: TGTGCCAGCTCACCACCGACAGGGTTTATCGAGCAGTACTTC. Protein sequence: CASSPPTGFIEQYF.

The J gene is TRBJ1-2, the V gene TRBV28, with unresolved D. The CDR3 spans 15 residues. With 5 bases removed from V and 8 bases from J, the gap between germline ends came to 21 bases. Germline CDR1 is MDHEN and CDR2 is SYDVKM. The CDR3 coding sequence is TGTGCCAGCAGTCAGGTTATTGACCTGAGTTGGGGCTACACCTTC. This codes for CASSQVIDLSWGYTF.

V and J are TRBV28 and TRBJ1-4, with 7 positions matching TRBD1. This CDR3 has 15 amino acids. V was pared by 5 bases and J by 5 bases, with 8 bases of the junction left unmatched. Germline assignment: CDR1 MDHEN and CDR2 SYDVKM. In nucleotides, the CDR3 is TGTGCCAGCAGTGCTCCCGGGACAGACAATGAAAAACTGTTTTTT. It codes for CASSAPGTDNEKLFF.

CDR3 protein: CASIRGGEAFF. In DNA, the CDR3 is TGTGCCAGCATCAGGGGGGGTGAAGCTTTCTTT. The rearrangement uses TRBV6-6 and TRBJ1-1, with TRBD1 matching 7 bases. From germline, CDR1 is MNHNY and CDR2 SVGAGI (reference sequence). CDR3 length: 11 residues. V was pared by 7 bases and J by 7 bases, with 3 bases of the junction left unmatched.

The chain uses TRBV6-1 and TRBJ1-6; possible D gene TRBD1, 5 bases. CDR3 length equals 13 residues. The V gene's germline CDR1 is MNHNS and CDR2 SASEGT. The CDR3 is CAAVGGHNSPLHF. The CDR3 coding sequence is TGTGCTGCCGTCGGGGGTCATAATTCACCCCTCCACTTT.

The chain recombines TRBV5-4 with TRBJ2-7; D unclear. The CDR3 extends over 14 amino acids. V was trimmed by 4 bases and J by 2 bases, leaving 13 bases between them. Per the germline V gene, CDR1 is SGHNT and CDR2 is YYREEE (reference sequence). CDR3 region: CASSASTDTYEQYF. In DNA form, the CDR3 reads TGTGCCAGCAGCGCCTCGACTGATACCTACGAGCAGTACTTC.

This clone has just one count. This chain links TRBV2 with TRBJ2-7, with D unclear. Trimming took 8 bases from V and 3 from J, leaving 11 bases between them. The CDR3 spans 12 residues. The germline V gene encodes CDR1 SNHLY and CDR2 FYNNEI. CDR3 residues: CASGASYYEQYF. DNA of the CDR3: TGTGCCAGCGGCGCATCCTACTACGAGCAGTACTTC.

The CDR3: CASSLARLNGGEQFF. The CDR3 DNA follows: TGTGCCAGCAGCTTAGCCCGCTTGAACGGGGGAGAGCAGTTCTTC. V and J are TRBV7-6 and TRBJ2-1, with D maybe TRBD2 (6 bases). The germline CDR1 and CDR2 sequences are SGHVS and FNYEAQ. The CDR3 is made up of 15 amino acids. Deletions cut 0 bases from V and 10 bases from J, with 16 bases between.

The chain links TRBV9 to TRBJ2-3, with 9 bases fitting TRBD1. V dropped 0 bases and J dropped 3; count of bases not matched to a gene: 8. This CDR3 is built from 17 residues. Germline values: CDR1 SGDLS, CDR2 YYNGEE. The CDR3 loop reads CASSVGAGQGRTDTQYF. In DNA form, the CDR3 reads TGTGCCAGCAGCGTAGGTGCGGGACAGGGAAGGACAGATACGCAGTATTTT. Drawing the rest from reference TRBV9 and TRBJ2-3, the complete variable domain is DSGVTQTPKHLITATGQRVTLRCSPRSGDLSVYWYQQSLDQGLQFLIQYYNGEERAKGNILERFSAQQFPDLHSELNLSSLELGDSALYFCASSVGAGQGRTDTQYFGPGTRLTVL.

This clone has just one count. The gene calls are TRBV9 and TRBJ2-1; D is perhaps TRBD2 (6 bases). The V gene's germline CDR1 is SGDLS and CDR2 YYNGEE. CDR3 size: 16 residues. Between the trimmed V and J ends, which lost 2 bases and 0 bases, there was a span of 12 bases. This chain's CDR3 is CASSVTAGSSYNEQFF. The DNA of the CDR3 is TGTGCCAGCAGCGTCACGGCGGGGTCCTCCTACAATGAGCAGTTCTTC.

This chain uses TRBV6-1 with TRBJ2-1; possibly TRBD1 for D (5 bases). From germline, CDR1 is MNHNS and CDR2 SASEGT. This CDR3 has 15 amino acids. Trimming pared 3 bases from V and 2 bases from J, leaving 11 bases between. CDR3 in amino acids: CASSEAGRAYNEQFF. The CDR3 DNA follows: TGTGCCAGCAGTGAGGCCGGCAGGGCCTACAATGAGCAGTTCTTC.

This rearrangement joins TRBV6-5 to TRBJ2-1; D is unclear. This CDR3 has 12 residues. The V end was cut by 2 bases, the J end by 9 bases, with 8 bases between. Germline V gives CDR1 MNHEY, CDR2 SVGAGI. CDR3 in amino acids: CASSYTTGEQFF. CDR3 nucleotide sequence: TGTGCCAGCAGTTACACTACGGGTGAGCAGTTCTTC.

This chain uses TRBV25-1 with TRBJ2-5; D may be TRBD2 (6 bases). The CDR3 runs 16 residues. V lost 5 bases and J lost 1, with 17 bases in between. Germline lookup yields CDR1 MGHDK and CDR2 SYGVNS. Here the CDR3 reads CASSKGGAGTQETQYF. As DNA, the CDR3 is TGTGCCAGCAGTAAAGGTGGGGCGGGGACCCAAGAGACCCAGTACTTC. The complete variable domain, with remaining parts taken from reference TRBV25-1 and TRBJ2-5, reads EADIYQTPRYLVIGTGKKITLECSQTMGHDKMYWYQQDPGMELHLIHYSYGVNSTEKGDLSSESTVSRIRTEHFPLTLESARPSHTSQYLCASSKGGAGTQETQYFGPGTRLLVL.

The J gene is TRBJ2-2, the V gene TRBV14; D is tentatively TRBD1 or TRBD2 (5 bases each). Germline CDR1 reads SGHDN; CDR2 reads FVKESK. V was pared by 0 bases and J by 7 bases, with 15 bases between. The CDR3 is made up of 16 amino acids. CDR3 in DNA: TGTGCCAGCAGCCAAGAGCGAGGGGTAGTTGTCGGGGAGCTGTTTTTT. Protein sequence: CASSQERGVVVGELFF.

CDR3 region: CASSYTGRASGANVLTF. The CDR3, as DNA: TGTGCCAGCAGCTATACGGGACGTGCTTCTGGGGCCAACGTCCTGACTTTC. The chain combines TRBV5-8 with TRBJ2-6; possibly TRBD1 or TRBD2 for D (5 bases each). The V and J ends lost 3 bases and 1 base respectively, with 14 bases between them. Germline V gives CDR1 SGHTS, CDR2 YDEGEE. This CDR3 is 17 amino acids long. The full variable domain, completed using reference TRBV5-8 and TRBJ2-6, is EAGVTQSPTHLIKTRGQQATLRCSPISGHTSVYWYQQALGLGLQFLLWYDEGEERNRGNFPPRFSGRQFPNYSSELNVNALELEDSALYLCASSYTGRASGANVLTFGAGSRLTVL.

V is TRBV14 and J is TRBJ2-5; D gene ambiguous. The CDR3 is 14 residues long. V lost 2 bases and J 4 bases, leaving 11 bases between the germline ends. In germline, CDR1 is SGHDN, CDR2 FVKESK. The CDR3 DNA reads as TGTGCCAGCAGCCAACCTGCATGGGGAGAGACCCAGTACTTC. As protein: CASSQPAWGETQYF.

V is TRBV28 and J is TRBJ2-1; D is possibly TRBD2 (6 bases). V was pared by 7 bases and J by 0 bases, with 19 bases between. The CDR3 loop spans 17 amino acids. CDR1 and CDR2 (germline): MDHEN, SYDVKM. In DNA, the CDR3 is TGTGCCAGCATCTCCCGAGCCGGGACTTTCTCCTACAATGAGCAGTTCTTC. Residues: CASISRAGTFSYNEQFF.

V gene TRBV6-1 combines with J gene TRBJ2-7, with TRBD1 identical over 7 bases. CDR1 MNHNS and CDR2 SASEGT come from the germline V gene. This CDR3 contains 15 residues. With V trimmed by 6 bases and J by 1 base, 9 bases remained unmatched. The CDR3 nucleotides are TGTGCCAGCAGACTTGACAGGGAAAATTCCTACGAGCAGTACTTC. Protein sequence: CASRLDRENSYEQYF.

V is TRBV5-1 and J is TRBJ2-1; TRBD2 matches at 9 bases. The CDR3 contains 15 residues. V shed 5 bases, J shed 5 bases, and the junction held 8 bases outside the gene matches. Germline loops: CDR1 SGHRS, CDR2 YFSETQ. CDR3 in amino acids: CASSNRTSADNEQFF. The CDR3 nucleotides are TGCGCCAGCAGTAATAGGACTAGCGCCGACAATGAGCAGTTCTTC. Looking up the rest from reference TRBV5-1 and TRBJ2-1 gives the full variable domain: KAGVTQTPRYLIKTRGQQVTLSCSPISGHRSVSWYQQTPGQGLQFLFEYFSETQRNKGNFPGRFSGRQFSNSRSEMNVSTLELGDSALYLCASSNRTSADNEQFFGPGTRLTVL.

This chain uses TRBV27 with TRBJ2-5; D possibly corresponds to TRBD2 (7 bases). The CDR3 covers 14 residues. V lost 6 bases to trimming and J lost 5 bases, with 16 bases between them. Germline V lookup: CDR1 MNHEY, CDR2 SMNVEV (reference sequence). CDR3 sequence reads: CASSKGGGWETQYF. DNA of the CDR3: TGTGCCAGCAGCAAAGGGGGGGGCTGGGAGACCCAGTACTTC.

The V call is TRBV20-1, the J call TRBJ2-7; D is unresolved. Per the germline V gene, CDR1 is DFQATT and CDR2 is SNEGSKA (reference sequence). The ends were cut back, 8 bases at V and 0 bases at J, with 8 bases in the middle. The CDR3 is 11 residues long. CDR3 loop: CSHKSSYEQYF. The CDR3 bases are TGCAGTCACAAGAGCTCCTACGAGCAGTACTTC.